The sequence of this T cell receptor (beta chain) was determined in a study of cytomegalovirus exposure and HLA in healthy donors. Findings of the study overall: Rare TCR sequences dominated, though some public TCRs recurred in many donors. Later analysis demonstrated an association between a missense DCLRE1C variant and TCR beta V- and J-gene trimming.

V lost 0 bases and J 5 bases, leaving 3 bases between the germline ends. This CDR3 is 13 amino acids long. The germline V gene has CDR1 SGDLS and CDR2 YYNGEE. About this clone: Antigen specificity is unknown.

In the PCR, 60 Vbeta and 13 Jbeta primers were used. Libraries were prepared by immunoSEQ multiplex PCR; TCRdb keeps only in-frame clonotypes and omits some of them. This sample yields about 180,000 clones, of which approximately 80% are seen a single time; around 1.5% belongs to the top ten. Material for sequencing was PBMCs. The rearrangement joins TRBV9 to TRBJ1-6; D unclear. The receptor was derived from a man between 18 and 35 years old in good health and CMV-seronegative. The CDR3 nucleotides are TGTGCCAGCAGCGTAGCCGATAATTCACCCCTCCACTTT. Its protein is CASSVADNSPLHF.